Below, one T cell receptor beta chain is given with its context. The PCR had 60 Vbeta and 13 Jbeta primers. Sequencing used immunoSEQ multiplex PCR; TCRdb keeps in-frame clones, though not all of them. The table includes about 190,000 clones, roughly four fifths detected once. This CDR3 comprises 11 residues. Germline CDR1 DFQATT, CDR2 SNEGSKA (reference sequence). V lost 6 bases, J lost 3 bases, and 9 bases lay in between. The source of the sample is a study of cytomegalovirus exposure and HLA in healthy donors. The sample was PBMCs. The chain combines TRBV20-1 with TRBJ2-7; D is undetermined. This TCR was recovered from a woman under 30 in good health and CMV-seropositive. Here the CDR3 reads CSAESGYEQYF. CDR3 bases: TGCAGTGCAGAGTCAGGCTACGAGCAGTACTTC.